This T cell receptor beta chain emerged from a study of control samples from healthy donors and cancer patients. CDR3 length equals 14 residues. The germline gives CDR1 KGHDR, CDR2 SFDVKD. Germline trimming cut 3 bases from V and 7 bases from J; bases unmatched to any gene: 3. Assay used: immunoSEQ multiplex PCR; TCRdb lists only in-frame clones, some missing. The table shows around 30,000 clones, with approximately 85% occurring only once. The chain joins TRBV24-1 to TRBJ2-1; 9 bases are a match to TRBD1. Sequencing was carried out using PBMCs. This clonotype originated in a woman aged 60-75 years with head and neck cancer. In DNA form, the CDR3 reads TGTGCCACCAGTGATGCGGGACAGGGAAATGAGCAGTTCTTC. The encoded protein is CATSDAGQGNEQFF.